This T cell receptor (beta chain) was observed in a study of T cell repertoires in cytomegalovirus infection (dated by TCRdb to about 2019). About the investigation overall: The peptide stimulations were aimed at well-studied HLA-B-restricted epitopes as well as recently identified HLA-C-restricted CMV epitopes, whose presentation resists viral immunomodulation. Donor HLA type was relevant to the analysis, because carriage of CMV infection together with the matching HLA type was indicated by public TCR beta signatures.

For sequencing, an Illumina HiSeq 1500 was employed. Using fastp trimming at Q25 and MiXCR clonotype assembly, TCRdb reanalyzed the public sequencing data and kept in-frame beta chains. Entries are consolidated by CDR3 protein sequence, retaining the most common genes and DNA. This sample gives roughly 990,000 distinct CDR3 sequences in total; roughly 30% of them show up just once. The ten largest account for about 14% of the sample. This clonotype occurred a few times. Its antigen target is currently unknown. No base quality values were provided; no much bigger clone lies one nucleotide off. The sample's treatment or condition label, decoded: in vitro stimulation with specific CMV peptide epitopes to enrich CMV-specific T cells. Taken from the germline V gene (reference sequence), the CDR1 and CDR2 loops are SEHNR and FQNEAQ. Relative to germline, V is missing 4 bases and J is missing 15 bases, with 12 bases of the junction outside any gene match. From cysteine to phenylalanine, the CDR3 is 13 amino acids long. Only CDR3 DNA remains: 39 bases, in frame from the first base.

What the research found in general, with its limitations: Cumulative frequency of public TCR beta family members discriminated carriers of CMV infection plus the relevant HLA type in this cohort and an independent approximately 340-donor cohort. In the ex vivo response, HLA-C-restricted CMV-specific TCR beta clonotypes were dominant, and in two of eight donors the single most frequent clonotype came from this HLA-C-restricted group.

The chain is made from TRBV7-9 and TRBJ2-1; 7 nucleotides in the junction match TRBD2. The sequenced sample was cultured CD8+ T cells from PBMCs, obtained from culture after CMV antigen stimulation. The clonotype originates from a human donor in good health (CMV status not recorded). Some clones in this sample may be carry-over from other donors' samples. Here is the DNA: TGTGCCAGCAGCTCTGGGGGGGAGCCCCAGCGGTTCTTC. The translation is CASSSGGEPQRFF.